Reported below is one T cell receptor beta chain. Its antigen remains unknown. This sample was taken from a study of siplizumab effects on memory and regulatory T cells. Study-level points and caveats: Naive T cells apparently outstripped memory cells in diversity and seemed major alloresponse contributors. Significantly reduced by siplizumab was the cumulative frequency of alloreactive sequences, namely those traceable to unstimulated CD4+ memory cells. Unstimulated subsets accounted for the mapping of only a minor share of the clones that were alloreactive.

The study assayed 100,000 or so TCR templates per sample. TCRdb keeps only in-frame clones here, not all; method: immunoSEQ multiplex PCR. The sample includes approximately 50,000 clones, about 93% of them seen just once. From germline, CDR1 is MDHEN and CDR2 SYDVKM. The CDR3 spans 15 residues. The V and J ends lost 6 bases and 2 bases respectively, with 17 bases between them. The specimen was CD8+ T cells sorted from blood. The V and J genes are TRBV28 and TRBJ2-7; either TRBD1 or TRBD2 may fit D (5 bases each). The TCR sequence derives from a human donor in good health. Here the CDR3 DNA reads TGTGCCAGCAGACCCGGGACCCCAGATACCTACGAGCAGTACTTC. Its protein is CASRPGTPDTYEQYF.